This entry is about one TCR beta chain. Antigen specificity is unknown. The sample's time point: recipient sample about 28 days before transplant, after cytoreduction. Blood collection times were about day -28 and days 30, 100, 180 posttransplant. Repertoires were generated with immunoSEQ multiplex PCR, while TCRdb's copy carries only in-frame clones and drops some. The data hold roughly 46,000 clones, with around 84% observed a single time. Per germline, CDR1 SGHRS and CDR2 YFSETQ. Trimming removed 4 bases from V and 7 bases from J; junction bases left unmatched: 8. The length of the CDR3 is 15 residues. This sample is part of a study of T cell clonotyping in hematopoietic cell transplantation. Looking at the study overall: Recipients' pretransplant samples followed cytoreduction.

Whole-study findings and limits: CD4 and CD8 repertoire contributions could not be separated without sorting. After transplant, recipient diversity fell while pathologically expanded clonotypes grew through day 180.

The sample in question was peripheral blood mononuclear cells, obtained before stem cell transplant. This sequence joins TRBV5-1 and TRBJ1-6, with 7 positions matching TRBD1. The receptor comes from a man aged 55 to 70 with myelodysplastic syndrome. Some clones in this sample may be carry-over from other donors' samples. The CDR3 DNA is TGCGCCAGCAGCCTAAGACAGGGTTTGAATTCACCCCTCCACTTT. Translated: CASSLRQGLNSPLHF.